A selection of T cell receptor beta chains follows, all from one sample in a study of CD8+CD57+ T cells in acquired aplastic anemia. TCRdb re-called the reads through MiXCR, storing one row per CDR3 protein. The sample carries 270,000 or so distinct CDR3 sequences, 65% to 90% recorded once. Sequences were obtained from sorted CD4+, CD8+, or CD8+CD57+ T cells (not recorded which) from PBMCs. Receptors were obtained from a human donor with aplastic anemia. CDR3s include the opening cysteine and the closing phenylalanine or tryptophan. The order of the fields is clone size, V gene, J gene, D gene, CDR3 DNA, CDR3 protein. The D gene is left open where the match is weak. The listing skips clone size in some rows; elsewhere it reads once, few, many or a size class.

>few|TRBV7-9|TRBJ2-5|TRBD1
TGTGCCAGCAGTTCAGACAGGGGCAATTCACCCCCCCACTACTTC
CASSSDRGNSPPHYF
>NA|TRBV27|TRBJ2-7|TRBD1
TGTGCCAGTAAGTTCGGGACAGGGGCTGAGCAGTACTTC
CASKFGTGAEQYF
>NA|TRBV9|TRBJ2-7|TRBD2
TGTGCCACCAGCGTAGCGGGGGACTATGCGCAGTACTTC
CATSVAGDYAQYF
>NA|TRBV30|TRBJ1-2|TRBD1
TGTGCCTGGAGTTCCCCACCTGGACAGGCTGGGGGCTACACCTTC
CAWSSPPGQAGGYTF
>NA|TRBV12-3/TRBV12-4|TRBJ2-3|TRBD2
TGTGCCAAACACTTAGCGGGAGGTCCCGATACGCAGTATTTT
CAKHLAGGPDTQYF
>NA|TRBV4-1|TRBJ2-1|TRBD2
TGCGCCAGCAGCCACACCCGGGGGGTGGAGCAGTTCTTC
CASSHTRGVEQFF
>NA|TRBV11-2|TRBJ1-2|TRBD1
TGTGCCAGCAGCTTAGATCTGACAGGGTCTTACCTCTATGGCTACACCTTC
CASSLDLTGSYLYGYTF
>NA|TRBV9|TRBJ1-4|NA
TGTGCTAGCAGCGTAAGGTCAGCTACGCAGTATTTTCTGTTTTTT
CASSVRSATQYFLFF
>NA|TRBV5-8|TRBJ1-2|NA
TGTGCCAGCAGCAAGAGAGGGAACTATGGCTACACCTTC
CASSKRGNYGYTF
>NA|TRBV29-1|TRBJ1-2|NA
TGCAGCGTTGACCAGGGAGACTATGGCTACACCTTC
CSVDQGDYGYTF
>NA|TRBV24-1|TRBJ1-2|NA
TGTGCCAGCAGGAAAGGTCCTTCCTATGGCTACACCTTC
CASRKGPSYGYTF
>NA|TRBV7-9|TRBJ2-7|TRBD2
TGTGCCAGCAGCGGGACTAGCTCCCACGAGCAGTACTTC
CASSGTSSHEQYF
>NA|TRBV7-2|TRBJ2-7|NA
TGTGCCAGCAGTGCCGGGGCAGCGTGCGAGCAGTACTTC
CASSAGAACEQYF
>NA|TRBV7-9|TRBJ2-2|NA
TGTGCCAGCAGCTTAGGATCGGGGGCCGGGGAGCAGTTTTTT
CASSLGSGAGEQFF
>NA|TRBV7-7|TRBJ2-4|NA
TGTGCTAGCAGCTTAGGCCCGAGGGGGGGCGCGTACATTCAGTACTTC
CASSLGPRGGAYIQYF
>NA|TRBV2|TRBJ1-1|TRBD1
TGTGCCAGCAGCTTAGATCTGACAGGGACCCCTGAAGCTTGCTTT
CASSLDLTGTPEACF
>NA|TRBV7-8|TRBJ1-2|NA
TGTGCCAGCAGCTCACAACTAAGGGGCGTGCGGTATAGCTACACCTTC
CASSSQLRGVRYSYTF
>NA|TRBV2|TRBJ2-1|NA
TGTGCCAGCCAAATCCTAGGGGCGGACTACGAGCAGTTCTTC
CASQILGADYEQFF
>NA|TRBV24-1|TRBJ2-1|TRBD2
TGTGCCACCAGTGATGGAATTAGCGGGAGGGCGTTTGGGAATGAGCAGTTCTTC
CATSDGISGRAFGNEQFF
>NA|TRBV2|TRBJ1-1|NA
TGTGCCAGCGGCTTCGGGGGCACAGATAACCCCAGAACTGAAGCTTTCTTT
CASGFGGTDNPRTEAFF
>few|TRBV25-1|TRBJ2-7|NA
TGTGCCAGCAGCCAATATCTACCGAGCTACGAGCAGTACTTC
CASSQYLPSYEQYF
>NA|TRBV9|TRBJ2-5|NA
TGTGCCACCAGCAGAGGCTGCGATCCAGAGACCCAGTACTTC
CATSRGCDPETQYF
>NA|TRBV7-2|TRBJ2-3|NA
TGTGCCAGCAGCCATGGACGGTCAGATACGCAGTATTTT
CASSHGRSDTQYF
>NA|TRBV5-6|TRBJ1-6|TRBD1
TGTGCCAGCAGCGCGACGGGACAGCGATCCCCCCTCCACTTT
CASSATGQRSPLHF
>NA|TRBV7-9|TRBJ2-5|NA
TGCGCCAGCAGCCAAGCTAGCGACACCTACAATGACCAGTACTTC
CASSQASDTYNDQYF
>NA|TRBV9|TRBJ1-3|NA
TGTGCCAGTAGTATTGGGGAAGACACTGGGAACATCATATATTTT
CASSIGEDTGNIIYF
>once|TRBV7-2|TRBJ2-5|NA
TGTGCCAGCAGCAACGCACAGGGGGGGGCAGAGACCCAGTACTTC
CASSNAQGGAETQYF
>NA|TRBV11-3|TRBJ2-7|TRBD1
TGTGCCAGCAGCTCGGGACAGGGTAACTACGAGCAGTACTTC
CASSSGQGNYEQYF
>NA|TRBV6-6|TRBJ1-1|TRBD1
TGTGCCAGCACCTACGGACAGGGTGCTGAAGCTTTCTTT
CASTYGQGAEAFF
>NA|TRBV7-3|TRBJ1-1|NA
TGTGCCAGCAGCTTAGATGGGACATGGGGAGCGGCAGCTTTCTTT
CASSLDGTWGAAAFF
>NA|TRBV7-9|TRBJ1-2|NA
TGTGCCAGCAGCTTTCAAAGAAGCGGGGGGGTAGACGAGGGCTACACCTTC
CASSFQRSGGVDEGYTF
>NA|TRBV9|TRBJ2-7|TRBD1
TGTGCCAGCAGCTTAGGGGGCAATGAGCAGGTCTTCGGCTTC
CASSLGGNEQVFGF
>NA|TRBV5-6|TRBJ1-5|NA
TGTGCCAGCAGCTTGGCCAAGGAGGCAAGGGGCAATCAGCCCCAGCATTTT
CASSLAKEARGNQPQHF
>NA|TRBV15|TRBJ2-3|NA
TGTGCCACCAGGGGGGGGGCCACCCAAAAGAAGCATTTT
CATRGGATQKKHF
>NA|TRBV7-2|TRBJ2-5|NA
TGTGCCGGCAGCCCGTCAACAGGGTACGGAGAGGCCCAGTACTTC
CAGSPSTGYGEAQYF
>NA|TRBV20-1|TRBJ2-5|TRBD2
TGCAGTGCTCCGGGTACAGCGGGAGCAGAGACCCAGTACTTC
CSAPGTAGAETQYF